The entry below gives a single T cell receptor (beta chain) sequence along with its context. Its antigen is unidentified. The assay was immunoSEQ multiplex PCR, and TCRdb's table has in-frame clones only and misses some. This table holds about 51,000 clones, about nine tenths found once. Germline-derived CDR1 and CDR2 are SGHNT and YYREEE (reference sequence). V was clipped by 2 bases and J by 12 bases, with 17 bases between them. CDR3 size: 13 residues. These data come from a study of T cell clones after liver transplantation. The wider study: HCV positivity affected three of eight recipients; the rest lacked autoimmune or viral indications. The study's findings and limits: Post-transplant, graft-donor-reactive CD4 TCRbeta sequences in blood dropped significantly in most of the 8 subjects.

This clonotype originated in a human patient who received a liver transplant. The T cells may come from the graft donor. The sequencing used CD8+ T cells from blood, collected 12 months after liver transplant. The V and J genes are TRBV5-4 and TRBJ1-2, with D possibly TRBD1 on 5 matching bases. The CDR3 region has the DNA TGTGCCAGCAGCTTCGTCCAGGGATATTTGAACACCTTC. Translated, it gives CASSFVQGYLNTF.